Following are 3 T cell receptor beta chains from one sample sequenced in a study of blood T cell repertoires in COVID-19 (dated by TCRdb to between 2020 and 2021). Receptor amplification or capture employed the immunoSEQ multiplex PCR assay. Held by TCRdb, this immuneACCESS table contains in-frame sequences only and omits some clones. Under half of the omission traces to an unresolved V gene where checked; the cause of the rest is unknown. Across this sample there are around 260,000 clones, with around nine tenths seen only once. The ten largest clonotypes hold around 1.1% of the sample. The sample comprised PBMCs or T cells enriched from blood (not recorded which). The receptors originated from a woman in her twenties or thirties who had recovered from COVID-19.

V gene TRBV7-8 combines with J gene TRBJ1-1, with TRBD1 matching 10 bases. Germline loops: CDR1 SGHVS, CDR2 FQNEAQ. The CDR3 runs to 19 residues. Trimming cost V 3 bases and J 4 bases; bases outside gene matches: 17. Here the CDR3 reads CASSLRATGGRWGATEAFF. The CDR3 nucleotides are TGTGCCAGCAGCTTGAGGGCGACAGGGGGCCGTTGGGGGGCCACTGAAGCTTTCTTT. Looking up the rest from reference TRBV7-8 and TRBJ1-1 gives the full variable domain: GAGVSQSPRYKVAKRGQDVALRCDPISGHVSLFWYQQALGQGPEFLTYFQNEAQLDKSGLPSDRFFAERPEGSVSTLKIQRTQQEDSAVYLCASSLRATGGRWGATEAFFGQGTRLTVV.

This CDR3 is CASSKDPTDFSTDTQYF. CDR3 DNA sequence: TGTGCCAGCAGCAAAGACCCGACAGACTTTAGCACAGATACGCAGTATTTT. The chain joins TRBV7-9 to TRBJ2-3, with D tentatively TRBD1 (5 bases). Trimming shortened V by 5 bases and J by 0 bases, and 18 bases separated the two germline ends. Germline assignment: CDR1 SEHNR and CDR2 FQNEAQ (reference sequence). The CDR3 has 17 amino acids.

This rearrangement joins TRBV27 to TRBJ2-3; tentative D call: TRBD2 (7 bases). V was trimmed by 2 bases and J by 6 bases, leaving 21 bases between them. The CDR3 is made up of 17 amino acids. Germline V gives CDR1 MNHEY, CDR2 SMNVEV (reference sequence). The CDR3 nucleotides are TGTGCCAGCAGTTTAGGAGGGGGGAGGGTGACTAGGGATACGCAGTATTTT. This codes for CASSLGGGRVTRDTQYF.